This T cell receptor beta chain appears in the sequencing data of a study of T cell clones after liver transplantation (dated by TCRdb to the late 2010s). Turning to the overall study: ITN030ST, the source of the samples, was a randomized trial that attempted immunosuppression withdrawal within 2 years of liver transplantation. Donor-reactive T cell clones were identified using TCRbeta sequencing after a pre-transplant mixed lymphocyte reaction and were then followed in post-transplant blood. As an antigen-independent comparator for donor-reactive sequences, third party-reactive TCRbeta sequences were also identified from pre-transplant MLRs. Three of the eight recipients were HCV-positive; the others were transplanted for non-autoimmune, non-viral indications. Until randomization at 12-24 months post-transplant, subjects were given standard immunosuppression, with no induction therapy. Tolerance meant complete immunosuppression withdrawal for at least one year without liver enzymes rising beyond twice the upper limit of normal. Blood samples were taken pre-transplant, pre-randomization before withdrawal, and post-randomization after full withdrawal or failed withdrawal. A cohort of 8 liver transplant recipients was studied, of whom 3 were classified as tolerant and 5 as non-tolerant. General conclusions and limits of the study: When repertoire turnover was taken into account, detection of donor-reactive sequences was significantly reduced in 7 of 8 subjects for CD4 and in 8 of 8 subjects for CD8. Circulating donor-reactive CD4 TCRbeta sequences fell significantly post-transplant in 5 of 8 subjects, irrespective of tolerance or HCV status. Without allograft tissue specimens, donor-reactive T cells may have migrated into the graft rather than being deleted. Conclusions were preliminary, limited by small, heterogeneous patient numbers and non-standardized post-transplant time points. Donor-reactive sequences decreased more than third party-reactive sequences, which suggests partial antigen-specific deletion that was not related to withdrawal success. Low numbers of available donor cells limited the measurable donor-reactive repertoire in a couple of subjects.

A distance of 8 bases separates the germline ends of V and J, which lose 3 bases and 5 bases respectively. From a lookup of the germline V gene, CDR1 and CDR2 are SGHTA and FQGNSA. The CDR3 runs 13 residues from the cysteine to the phenylalanine. CDR3 DNA is the only sequence kept; it has 39 bases, read in frame from the first base. Points on this clone: The antigen it binds to is not known. Per-nucleotide qualities are absent, and no much larger clonotype sits a single base away.

High-throughput TCRbeta CDR3 sequencing of frozen genomic DNA was performed by immunoSEQ, with PCR amplification, mapping, bias correction and internal controls included. Per the authors' processing: Productive rearrangements were retained, and unique TCRbeta sequences were defined by the CDR3 nucleotide sequence together with the V and J gene. For classification of a sequence as donor-reactive, at least 5-fold expansion in CFSE-low cells relative to unstimulated pre-transplant cells and a frequency of at least 0.01% were required. Minimum frequency thresholds were set for each subject on the basis of the unstimulated sample with the lowest template count, so that a detection power of at least 90% was ensured. Jensen-Shannon divergence between the top 1000 TCRbeta sequences post-transplant and pre-transplant was used to measure repertoire turnover. Two-sided Fisher's exact tests were used to test for changes in how often donor-reactive sequences were detected. The table was pulled from immuneACCESS by TCRdb, which kept in-frame rearrangements only. Such tables lose some clones; where checked, under half of the loss comes from unresolved V genes, and the rest has no known cause. V, J and clone size derive from that table, while D and trimming were established from the DNA sequence. For this sample the table gives under 7,000 clones, of which 70% were detected only once. The top ten clonotypes cover 26% of the sample.

The time point label of this sample denotes: pre-transplant. Unstimulated PBMCs, after thawing, were stained for CD3, CD4 and CD8 and then FACS-sorted into CD3+CD4+ and CD3+CD8+ populations. All 8 studied subjects were randomized to withdrawal of immunosuppression. Genomic DNA was isolated with the Qiagen DNeasy Blood and Tissue Kit. The origin of this receptor is a human donor who received a liver transplant. The V gene is TRBV7-2 and the J gene is TRBJ2-1, with no confidently assigned D gene. The material sequenced was CD8+ T cells from blood, taken before liver transplant. The CDR3 corresponds to CASSFSGDNEQFF. The nucleotides read TGTGCCAGCAGCTTCAGTGGGGACAATGAGCAGTTCTTC. The CDR3, completed at both ends by the reference TRBV7-2 and TRBJ2-1 genes, gives the full variable domain GAGVSQSPSNKVTEKGKDVELRCDPISGHTALYWYRQSLGQGLEFLIYFQGNSAPDKSGLPSDRFSAERTGGSVSTLTIQRTQQEDSAVYLCASSFSGDNEQFFGPGTRLTVL.